The 13 T cell receptor beta chains below all came from one sample that was sequenced in a study of post-analysis software for immune sequencing data. Broader study findings: Four or five TRBV segments were significantly more frequent in patients than in controls. TRBV5-6, TRBV5-1 and TRBV20-1 were among these segments.

For these TCRs, the target antigens are not known. The authors incorporated unique molecular identifiers into the TCR beta cDNA libraries. TCRdb used MiXCR to reprocess the PCR reads, holding one entry per CDR3 protein. The data show roughly 670,000 distinct CDR3 sequences, approximately 59% seen once. Sequencing was performed on blood. Receptor source: a girl aged 2-10 years with multiple sclerosis.

The rearrangement links TRBV12-3 or TRBV12-4 to TRBJ2-7; TRBD1 agrees at 9 bases. The CDR3 contains 14 residues. Unmatched junction bases numbered 9, after V lost 7 bases and J lost 5 bases. The CDR3 loop is CASTRGTGFHEQYF. The CDR3 nucleotides read TGTGCCAGCACTAGAGGGACAGGGTTCCACGAGCAGTACTTC.

CDR3 in DNA: TGCAGCGTTAAAGCTGATACTAGCGGGGGCTACGAGCAGTACTTC. Its translation: CSVKADTSGGYEQYF. The V gene is TRBV29-1, the J gene TRBJ2-7; 11 bases match TRBD2. This CDR3 comprises 15 residues. In germline, CDR1 is SQVTM, CDR2 ANQGSEA. Trimming cost V 5 bases and J 3 bases; bases outside gene matches: 9.

The J gene is TRBJ2-7, the V gene TRBV5-6; D is undetermined. The ends were cut back, 1 base at V and 1 base at J, with 15 bases in the middle. Germline V gene sequence: CDR1 SGHDT, CDR2 YYEEEE. The CDR3 contains 16 residues. The CDR3 coding sequence is TGTGCCAGCAGCTTGCAAGGGATCCCCACTTCCTACGAGCAGTACTTC. It codes for CASSLQGIPTSYEQYF.

The CDR3 loop reads CASSEETDQYF. CDR3 in DNA: TGTGCCAGCAGTGAAGAGACAGACCAGTACTTC. This chain connects TRBV25-1 to TRBJ2-5; D perhaps matches TRBD1 (5 bases). V was cut by 2 bases and J by 10 bases, with 8 bases left in between. CDR3 length equals 11 residues. From germline, CDR1 is MGHDK and CDR2 SYGVNS.

The chain recombines TRBV4-3 with TRBJ2-2; TRBD2 aligns across 7 bases. J gave up 9 bases and V 1 base, and 8 bases lay outside the gene matches. Germline values: CDR1 LGHNA, CDR2 YSLEER. This CDR3 is 15 amino acids long. CDR3 sequence (DNA): TGCGCCAGCAGCCAAGCCCATACTAGCGTCAGGGAGCTGTTTTTT. Translation: CASSQAHTSVRELFF.

This clonotype was detected a few times. This sequence joins TRBV5-1 and TRBJ2-5; 9 bases are a match to TRBD2. V dropped 5 bases and J dropped 5; count of bases not matched to a gene: 13. The CDR3 spans 16 residues. Per the germline V gene, CDR1 is SGHRS and CDR2 is YFSETQ. The CDR3 here is CASSFSGGLASETQYF. DNA of the CDR3: TGCGCCAGCAGTTTCTCTGGAGGACTAGCGTCGGAGACCCAGTACTTC.

This clonotype came up a few times. V gene TRBV27 combines with J gene TRBJ2-3; D remains ambiguous. The germline V gene encodes CDR1 MNHEY and CDR2 SMNVEV (reference sequence). CDR3 length: 12 amino acids. The V end was cut by 7 bases, the J end by 1 base, with 6 bases between. The CDR3 sequence: CASTSGTDTQYF. CDR3 sequence (DNA): TGTGCCAGCACCTCGGGCACAGATACGCAGTATTTT.

The chain links TRBV7-2 to TRBJ2-3; D remains ambiguous. Germline V gene sequence: CDR1 SGHTA, CDR2 FQGNSA. V lost 1 base, J lost 0 bases, and 8 bases lay in between. CDR3 length: 15 residues. This CDR3 reads CASSLGPGSTDTQYF. Here the CDR3 DNA reads TGTGCCAGCAGCTTAGGTCCGGGTAGCACAGATACGCAGTATTTT. The full variable domain, its missing parts supplied by reference TRBV7-2 and TRBJ2-3, is GAGVSQSPSNKVTEKGKDVELRCDPISGHTALYWYRQSLGQGLEFLIYFQGNSAPDKSGLPSDRFSAERTGGSVSTLTIQRTQQEDSAVYLCASSLGPGSTDTQYFGPGTRLTVL.

The chain carries TRBV3-1 and TRBJ1-2; 7 bases map to TRBD1. The J segment lost 9 bases and the V segment lost 2 bases, leaving 6 bases of the junction unmatched. This CDR3 is 13 amino acids long. Germline CDR1 is LGHDT and CDR2 is YNNKEL (reference sequence). The CDR3 DNA is TGTGCCAGCAGCCAACAAAACAGGGGAAGCTACACCTTC. Protein sequence: CASSQQNRGSYTF.

This clonotype was counted only a few times. J is TRBJ1-4 and V is TRBV4-3; 12 nucleotides match TRBD1. J was trimmed by 6 bases and V by 0 bases; bases with no gene match: 2. Germline CDR1 LGHNA, CDR2 YSLEER. The CDR3 runs to 16 residues. Here the CDR3 reads CASSQDWDRGHEKLFF. CDR3 in DNA: TGCGCCAGCAGCCAAGACTGGGACAGGGGGCATGAAAAACTGTTTTTT.

The chain is built from TRBV12-3 or TRBV12-4 and TRBJ2-7; D ambiguous. The CDR3 runs 12 residues. V lost 8 bases, J lost 5 bases, and 13 bases lay in between. CDR3 protein: CASARSPNEQYF. The CDR3 DNA reads as TGTGCCAGCGCCCGGAGCCCTAACGAGCAGTACTTC.

V gene TRBV11-2 combines with J gene TRBJ2-1; unclear D gene. The CDR3 runs 16 residues. Germline V gene lookup returns CDR1 SGHAT and CDR2 FQNNGV. The V end was cut by 1 base, the J end by 4 bases, with 14 bases between. This chain's CDR3 is CASSLVSRQVYNEQFF. DNA for the CDR3: TGTGCCAGCAGCTTAGTGTCCCGCCAGGTGTACAATGAGCAGTTCTTC.

A few counts support this clonotype. The chain has TRBV6-5 and TRBJ2-1, with TRBD2 matching over 13 bases. The germline V gene encodes CDR1 MNHEY and CDR2 SVGAGI. The CDR3 runs to 15 residues. The V segment lost 5 bases and the J segment 7 bases; nucleotides outside the gene matches: 5. CDR3 nucleotide sequence: TGTGCCAGCAGTCGGACTAGCGGGAGCGGGAATGAGCAGTTCTTC. Encoded protein: CASSRTSGSGNEQFF.